A selection of T cell receptor beta chains follows, all from one sample in a study of technical replicates of blood from a few donors. The data were produced by immunoSEQ multiplex PCR, yet TCRdb's version contains in-frame clones alone and is incomplete. This table has approximately 84,000 clones, nearly 98% appearing once. The specimen was T cells isolated from PBMCs. Receptors originate from a human donor in good health. CDR3s include the opening cysteine and the closing phenylalanine or tryptophan. The order of the fields is J gene, D gene, V gene, clone size, CDR3 DNA, CDR3 protein. A D gene is named only where the DNA matches it firmly. Size is stated for part of the rows, as once, few or many counts, or as a class when the clone is expanded.

TRBJ1-4,.,TRBV23-1,.,TGCGCCAGCAGTCAAACCCCACTGCCCCCTGCTCGGTCCGGAGCGGCTAATGAAAAACTGTTTTTT,CASSQTPLPPARSGAANEKLFF
TRBJ2-1,.,TRBV7-9,.,TGTGCCAGTTCCATGCAAGGGGACAATGAGCAGTTCTTC,CASSMQGDNEQFF
TRBJ2-7,.,TRBV28,.,TGTGCCAGCAGTAACACAGGTTGGGAGCAGTACTTC,CASSNTGWEQYF
TRBJ2-7,.,TRBV10-1,.,TGCGCCAGCAGTGAGACGAGAGGGTTCGAGCAGTACTTC,CASSETRGFEQYF
TRBJ2-1,.,TRBV27,.,TGTGCCAGCAGTTTATCGGTACTGACCTACAATGAGCAGTTCTTC,CASSLSVLTYNEQFF
TRBJ2-7,.,TRBV10-1,.,TGCGCCAGCAGTGGGGCAGGGTCCGGCGAGCAGTACTTC,CASSGAGSGEQYF
TRBJ2-1,TRBD2,TRBV10-1,.,TGCGCCAGCAGTAATTATCTAGCGGGCTCCTACAATGAGCAGTTCTTC,CASSNYLAGSYNEQFF
TRBJ2-7,TRBD1,TRBV6-5,.,TGTGCCAGCAGGGGTACAGGGGACTACGAGCAGTACTTC,CASRGTGDYEQYF
TRBJ2-3,TRBD1,TRBV5-1,.,TGCGCCAGCAGCCCGGGACAGGGGGTGTCAGATACGCAGTATTTT,CASSPGQGVSDTQYF
TRBJ1-2,.,TRBV20-1,.,TGCAGTGCTAGAGATTACCCGGGATCCACCTTC,CSARDYPGSTF
TRBJ2-3,.,TRBV9,.,TGTGCCAGCAGCGTATATGGGTCGGGATCAGATACGCAGTATTTT,CASSVYGSGSDTQYF
TRBJ2-2,.,TRBV5-4,.,TGTGCAGCCACAGTCACTCGGGGCGGGGAGCTGTTTTTT,CAATVTRGGELFF
TRBJ2-1,.,TRBV14,.,TGTGCCAGCAGCCCTACAATCGGCAGGAAGCAGTTCTTC,CASSPTIGRKQFF
TRBJ2-7,TRBD1,TRBV13,.,TGTGCCAGCAGCTTAGGGACAGGGGGCAGCGAGCAGTACTTC,CASSLGTGGSEQYF
TRBJ2-1,.,TRBV4-1,.,TGCGCCAGCAGCCAATTCTACGAATTAAGTTCATGGCAGTTCTTC,CASSQFYELSSWQFF
TRBJ2-1,TRBD2,TRBV7-3,.,TGTGCCAGCAGCACTAGCGGGGGGGTTGATGAGCAGTTCTTC,CASSTSGGVDEQFF
TRBJ1-1,.,TRBV25-1,.,TGTGCCAGCAGTGAATCCTTGGGTCAGGGAGCTTTCTTT,CASSESLGQGAFF
TRBJ1-1,.,TRBV11-2,.,TGTGCCAGCAGCCCCAGGCGGGGCAGGGACACTGAAGCTTTCTTT,CASSPRRGRDTEAFF
TRBJ2-1,TRBD2,TRBV6-5,.,TGTGCCAGCAGTTACAAGGGACTAGCGTCATTCAATGAGCAGTTCTTC,CASSYKGLASFNEQFF
TRBJ1-1,.,TRBV5-4,.,TGTGCCAGCACCCCGGGGGGGACGAACACTGAAGCTTTCTTT,CASTPGGTNTEAFF
TRBJ1-2,.,TRBV6-1,.,TGTGCCAGCAGTGAAAGGGGCGTCTATGGCTACACCTTC,CASSERGVYGYTF
TRBJ2-7,TRBD1,TRBV5-1,.,TGCGCCAGCAGCTTGGCTGGTACAGGGGGCAACGAGCAGTACTTC,CASSLAGTGGNEQYF
TRBJ2-5,.,TRBV6-5,.,TGTGCCAGCAGGAGCCTACAGGGAAGGGAGACCCAGTACTTC,CASRSLQGRETQYF
TRBJ2-1,.,TRBV19,.,TGTGCCAGTAACGGGGGACAGAGTCACAATGAGCAGTTCTTC,CASNGGQSHNEQFF
TRBJ2-1,.,TRBV5-1,.,TGCGCCAGCAGCCCGGGAAGGGAGCAGTTCTTC,CASSPGREQFF
TRBJ1-2,.,TRBV4-1,.,TGCGCCAGCAGCCAAGAGCCGACAGCAAGTTATGGCTACACCTTC,CASSQEPTASYGYTF
TRBJ2-2,.,TRBV10-1,.,TGCGCCAGCAGTGAGTCCTCTCTCAGGGTGACGAACACCGGGGAGCTGTTTTTT,CASSESSLRVTNTGELFF
TRBJ2-7,TRBD2,TRBV28,.,TGTGCCAGCATTACTAGCGGAGCCTACGAGCAGTACTTC,CASITSGAYEQYF
TRBJ1-6,.,TRBV7-9,.,TGTGCCAGCAGCTTAGTACGGACAAATTCACCCCTCCACTTT,CASSLVRTNSPLHF
TRBJ2-2,.,TRBV7-9,.,TGTGCCAGCAGCGCCAGTGGGGAGCTGTTTTTT,CASSASGELFF
TRBJ2-5,TRBD1,TRBV12-5,once,TGTGCTAGTGGACTCAAGGGGGCCGGGGAGACCCAGTACTTC,CASGLKGAGETQYF
TRBJ2-1,.,TRBV30,.,TGTGCCTGGAGTGCTCCCAATGAGCAGTTCTTC,CAWSAPNEQFF
TRBJ2-3,.,TRBV27,.,TGTGCCAGCAGCCTCAGCGGGCTTGGCACAGATACGCAGTATTTT,CASSLSGLGTDTQYF
TRBJ2-1,TRBD1,TRBV7-9,.,TGTGCCAGCGCCCACAGGGGGCCTCTCGATGAGCAGTTCTTC,CASAHRGPLDEQFF
TRBJ1-2,.,TRBV28,.,TGTGCCAGCAGTTCTAACTGGTACTATGGCTACACCTTC,CASSSNWYYGYTF